This record looks at one T cell receptor beta chain sequence and its context. The antigen remains undetermined. This specimen belongs to a study of cytomegalovirus exposure and HLA in healthy donors. Broader study findings: A likely sequencing artifact accounted for one observed cluster of highly shared sequence variants.

60 Vbeta and 13 Jbeta primers were used in PCR. Generated by immunoSEQ multiplex PCR, the TCRdb table keeps only in-frame clones and is missing some. The sample carries around 94,000 clones, around 84% recorded once. CDR3 size: 17 residues. J was trimmed by 5 bases and V by 4 bases; bases with no gene match: 12. Germline lookup yields CDR1 SGHRS and CDR2 YFSETQ. The TCR was taken from a woman between 35 and 50 years old in good health and CMV-seropositive. Sequencing was carried out using PBMCs. V and J are TRBV5-1 and TRBJ2-1, with TRBD2 identical over 10 bases. The CDR3 loop reads CASSRGTLAGYNNEQFF. The CDR3 DNA follows: TGCGCCAGCAGCCGGGGGACACTAGCGGGATACAACAATGAGCAGTTCTTC.